This TCR beta chain was obtained from a study of response to subunit inactivated influenza vaccine. A few counts support this clonotype. TCRdb redid the calling of the RT-PCR reads with MiXCR, one entry per CDR3 protein. The sample has more than 700,000 distinct CDR3 sequences, 21% seen once. This CDR3 has 12 residues. Germline-derived CDR1 and CDR2 are MNHNY and SVGAGI (reference sequence). V gave up 11 bases and J gave up 1 base, with 12 bases separating them. Sequencing used PBMCs from blood, obtained about 5 days after vaccination. This receptor was obtained from a middle-aged man who received an inactivated influenza vaccine. The V gene is TRBV6-6, the J gene TRBJ2-7; no clear D gene. DNA of the CDR3: TGTGCCGCCGGATATATTTCCTACGAGCAGTACTTC. This translates into CAAGYISYEQYF.